This T cell receptor (beta chain) was captured by sequencing in a study of metastatic and nonmetastatic thyroid tumors. The overall study: Samples came from malignant and benign thyroid patients, and repertoires were compared across blood and tumor or nodule tissue. General observations from the study: Benign nodules reportedly had significantly lower TCR beta diversity than malignant thyroid tumors in blood and tumor.

This clone was picked up a small number of times. The target antigen is unknown. V shed 6 bases, J shed 8 bases, and the junction held 10 bases outside the gene matches. Per the germline V gene, CDR1 is LNHDA and CDR2 is SQIVND (reference sequence). CDR3 length: 14 residues. TCRdb ran MiXCR on the PCR reads. The sample includes under 25,000 clones, roughly 20% of them seen just once. Every patient underwent thyroid surgery untreated. The clonotype originates from a female donor with papillary thyroid cancer or a benign thyroid nodule (not recorded which). Some clones in this sample may be carry-over from other donors' samples. The chain has TRBV19 and TRBJ2-1, with 7 bases matching TRBD2. Sequenced: adjacent normal tissue. Here the CDR3 reads CASSGEGILDEQFF. CDR3 bases: TGTGCCAGTAGCGGGGAGGGTATTTTGGATGAGCAGTTCTTC.